This T cell receptor (beta chain) was identified in a study of blood T cell repertoires in COVID-19. Looking at the study overall: Both acute and convalescent COVID-19 samples were obtained from the United States, Italy and Spain. PBMCs, B-cell-depleted T cells, or T cells were the source of the cDNA or gDNA that made up the material.

The CDR3 extends over 17 amino acids. Germline CDR1 reads SGHNT; CDR2 reads YYREEE (reference sequence). The V end lost 3 bases, the J end lost 3 bases, and 16 bases lay between the germline ends. Seattle cases were enrolled at active infection and followed longitudinally. Per the original methods: How many nucleated cells were present was estimated from reference gene primer amplification. Libraries were prepared by immunoSEQ multiplex PCR; TCRdb keeps only in-frame clonotypes and omits some of them. V and J calls and clone size come straight from that table; D and trimming were deduced from the DNA. The sample carries hundreds of thousands of clones, more than 70% recorded once.

This clonotype originated in a woman younger than 45 with COVID-19, enrolled during active disease. Sequenced material: peripheral blood. V usage is TRBV5-4 and J usage is TRBJ1-6; a possible D gene is TRBD1 (6 bases). CDR3 amino acids: CASSSAGGGSYNSPLHF. In DNA, the CDR3 is TGTGCCAGCAGCTCGGCGGGTGGGGGCAGCTATAATTCACCCCTCCACTTT. The full variable domain, in which reference TRBV5-4 and TRBJ1-6 provide the parts outside the CDR3, is ETGVTQSPTHLIKTRGQQVTLRCSSQSGHNTVSWYQQALGQGPQFIFQYYREEENGRGNFPPRFSGLQFPNYSSELNVNALELDDSALYLCASSSAGGGSYNSPLHFGNGTRLTVT.